Presented here are 20 T cell receptor beta chains from one specimen sequenced in a study of blood T cells in healthy people across ages. Then a second PCR, running roughly 7 to 11 cycles, was carried out with a sample-barcoded 5' primer and a J-beta primer mix. TCRdb called the 5' RACE reads again in MiXCR, with one record for every CDR3 protein. The sample lists roughly 790,000 distinct CDR3 sequences; roughly 44% were seen once. Sample: blood. The receptors here all came from a woman aged 60-75 years in good health.

The rearrangement joins TRBV9 to TRBJ2-3; a possible D gene is TRBD2 (5 bases). V was cut by 2 bases and J by 1 base, with 14 bases left in between. Germline CDR1 SGDLS, CDR2 YYNGEE. The CDR3 has 16 amino acids. The CDR3 loop is CASSVMIALGTDTQYF. CDR3 DNA sequence: TGTGCCAGCAGCGTTATGATAGCGTTAGGCACAGATACGCAGTATTTT.

The chain uses TRBV20-1 and TRBJ2-1; D not certain. V lost 6 bases to trimming and J lost 3 bases, with 21 bases between them. The CDR3 is 16 residues long. Germline assignment: CDR1 DFQATT and CDR2 SNEGSKA (reference sequence). CDR3 sequence reads: CSAPRNLVGYYNEQFF. CDR3 sequence (DNA): TGCAGTGCCCCTCGTAACCTCGTGGGGTACTACAATGAGCAGTTCTTC.

This clonotype has a handful of counts. The rearrangement links TRBV11-3 to TRBJ2-1, with 7 bases that match TRBD2. J gave up 8 bases and V 0 bases, and 13 bases lay outside the gene matches. CDR1 and CDR2 (germline): SGHNT, YENEEA. This CDR3 contains 17 residues. CDR3 amino acids: CASSLEGSGTIPYEQFF. CDR3 coding DNA: TGTGCCAGCAGCTTAGAAGGGTCCGGGACTATCCCCTATGAGCAGTTCTTC.

This clonotype has a count of ten or more. The chain joins TRBV18 to TRBJ2-5; tentatively, D is TRBD1 (6 bases). This CDR3 has 16 residues. Trimming stripped 2 bases from V and 5 bases from J, with 18 bases between. CDR1 KGHSH and CDR2 LQKENI come from the germline V gene. This CDR3 is CASSPVGQRVRETQYF. CDR3 DNA: TGTGCCAGCTCACCAGTCGGACAGAGGGTCCGGGAGACCCAGTACTTC. The full variable domain, completed using reference TRBV18 and TRBJ2-5, is NAGVMQNPRHLVRRRGQEARLRCSPMKGHSHVYWYRQLPEEGLKFMVYLQKENIIDESGMPKERFSAEFPKEGPSILRIQQVVRGDSAAYFCASSPVGQRVRETQYFGPGTRLLVL.

This clonotype was seen more than once but under ten times. The gene calls are TRBV7-8 and TRBJ2-1; D perhaps matches TRBD1 (5 bases). The germline gives CDR1 SGHVS, CDR2 FQNEAQ. This CDR3 comprises 15 residues. V lost 2 bases and J lost 6, with 14 bases in between. CDR3 protein: CASSLRGATSNEQFF. The CDR3 bases are TGTGCCAGCAGCTTAAGGGGCGCGACAAGCAATGAGCAGTTCTTC.

This clonotype was counted only a few times. This chain joins TRBV2 and TRBJ2-5; D is ambiguous. Matching the DNA end better, TRBJ2-7 makes the J call doubtful. Germline CDR1 SNHLY, CDR2 FYNNEI. The CDR3 spans 14 residues. This CDR3 reads CASSIEGGHYEQYF. The CDR3 bases are TGTGCCAGCAGTATCGAAGGCGGTCACTACGAGCAGTACTTC.

This clonotype was picked up a small number of times. The chain is built from TRBV7-9 and TRBJ2-1; possibly TRBD2 for D (5 bases). The CDR3 sequence is 17 residues long. Trimming shortened V by 4 bases and J by 6 bases, and 22 bases separated the two germline ends. From germline, CDR1 is SEHNR and CDR2 FQNEAQ (reference sequence). CDR3 sequence (DNA): TGTGCCAGCAGCTCCCCTAATGGGCGGAGCGGACTCAATGAGCAGTTCTTC. This encodes CASSSPNGRSGLNEQFF.

A note on this clonotype: One junction end does not reproduce the germline sequence, and a read error may be involved. The rearrangement uses TRBV28 and TRBJ2-5; 7 bases map to TRBD1. The J call may be faulty, since TRBJ2-7 better matches the DNA end. The CDR3 has 17 amino acids. The germline V gene has CDR1 MDHEN and CDR2 SYDVKM. The CDR3 loop is CASSLWAVAGGSYEQYF. CDR3 nucleotide sequence: TGCGCCAGCAGTTTATGGGCAGTGGCAGGGGGTTCCTACGAGCAGTACTTC.

The rearrangement links TRBV15 to TRBJ1-2, with 7 bases identical to TRBD1. The germline V gene encodes CDR1 LNHNV and CDR2 YYDKDF (reference sequence). The length of the CDR3 is 15 residues. V shed 5 bases, J shed 1 base, and the junction held 7 bases outside the gene matches. CDR3 nucleotide sequence: TGTGCCACCAGCGTGGGACAGCGCCTTAACTATGGCTACACCTTC. This encodes CATSVGQRLNYGYTF.

The chain employs TRBV29-1 and TRBJ1-1; D is uncertain. Trimming cost V 2 bases and J 3 bases, with 10 bases left between them. The CDR3 spans 13 residues. Germline CDR1 and CDR2: SQVTM and ANQGSEA. The CDR3 DNA reads TGCAGCGTTGAAAGGATAGGTGACACTGAAGCTTTCTTT. It specifies CSVERIGDTEAFF.

The table lists this clonotype with many counts. The V gene is TRBV9, the J gene TRBJ2-7; 10 positions match TRBD1. Per the germline V gene, CDR1 is SGDLS and CDR2 is YYNGEE. The CDR3 has 16 residues. V lost 4 bases and J lost 6; bases outside the gene matches: 13. The CDR3 region is CASSSSRDRGLREQYF. The CDR3 DNA follows: TGTGCCAGCAGCAGTTCCCGGGACAGGGGATTACGCGAGCAGTACTTC.

The chain joins TRBV7-9 to TRBJ2-3, with 13 nucleotides matching TRBD2. The CDR3 runs to 17 residues. Trimming took 6 bases from V and 3 from J; bases not matched to a gene: 9. Germline CDR1 SEHNR, CDR2 FQNEAQ (reference sequence). CDR3 in amino acids: CASRKAGTSGVTDTQYF. Here the CDR3 DNA reads TGTGCCAGCAGAAAAGCCGGGACTAGCGGGGTTACAGATACGCAGTATTTT.

The chain has TRBV7-2 and TRBJ2-3, with 7 bases fitting TRBD2. Germline assignment: CDR1 SGHTA and CDR2 FQGNSA. The V gene end was trimmed by 5 bases and the J gene end by 3 bases; junction bases not matched to a gene: 23. The CDR3 is made up of 20 amino acids. CDR3 amino acids: CASSPPGRASGRDMTDTQYF. CDR3 DNA sequence: TGTGCCAGCAGCCCTCCCGGTAGGGCTAGCGGAAGGGATATGACAGATACGCAGTATTTT.

In its sample, this clonotype was seen a few times. The V and J genes are TRBV29-1 and TRBJ1-1; D possibly corresponds to TRBD1 (5 bases). The germline gives CDR1 SQVTM, CDR2 ANQGSEA. This CDR3 region has 13 residues. CDR3 sequence reads: CRVSSQGNTEAFF. The CDR3 DNA sequence: TGCAGAGTAAGCTCCCAGGGGAACACTGAAGCTTTCTTT. The full variable domain, completed using reference TRBV29-1 and TRBJ1-1, is SAVISQKPSRDICQRGTSLTIQCQVDSQVTMMFWYRQQPGQSLTLIATANQGSEATYESGFVIDKFPISRPNLTFSTLTVSNMSPEDSSIYLCRVSSQGNTEAFFGQGTRLTVV.

CDR3 region: CASSKREGPYEQYF. CDR3 coding DNA: TGTGCCAGCAGCAAGCGGGAGGGCCCCTACGAGCAGTACTTC. V gene TRBV6-2 or TRBV6-3 combines with J gene TRBJ2-7; 10 positions match TRBD2. V lost 6 bases, J lost 2 bases, and 4 bases stayed unmatched. CDR1 is MNHEY and CDR2 is SVGEGT in the germline V gene. The length of the CDR3 is 14 residues.

The chain employs TRBV20-1 and TRBJ1-4; D perhaps matches TRBD1 (5 bases). The CDR3 has 12 amino acids. The germline V gene has CDR1 DFQATT and CDR2 SNEGSKA (reference sequence). Deletions cut 5 bases from V and 5 bases from J, with 9 bases between. CDR3 amino acids: CSADRPNEKLFF. CDR3 nucleotides: TGCAGTGCTGACAGACCAAATGAAAAACTGTTTTTT.

The chain employs TRBV4-1 and TRBJ1-2; no firm D call. V was trimmed by 1 base and J by 2 bases, leaving 8 bases between them. In germline, CDR1 is MGHRA, CDR2 YSYEKL. The CDR3 totals 14 residues. Here the CDR3 DNA reads TGCGCCAGCAGCCAAGGCCCGAGGAACTATGGCTACACCTTC. This translates into CASSQGPRNYGYTF.

This clonotype was seen at least ten times. The chain carries TRBV7-8 and TRBJ2-1; 15 nucleotides line up with TRBD2. There are 15 residues in the CDR3. Germline V CDR1 and CDR2: SGHVS, FQNEAQ. The ends lost 5 bases at V and 9 bases at J; junction bases unmatched: 5. CDR3 protein: CASSPGLAGGLEQFF. The CDR3 DNA sequence: TGTGCCAGCAGCCCCGGACTAGCGGGGGGGCTTGAGCAGTTCTTC.

This clonotype was observed a handful of times. The chain is built from TRBV6-1 and TRBJ1-2; D possibly corresponds to TRBD1 (5 bases). Germline-derived CDR1 and CDR2 are MNHNS and SASEGT. V shed 6 bases and J shed 4 bases, with 21 bases lying between them. The CDR3 consists of 16 residues. This CDR3 is CASSTPLGAGLYGYTF. The CDR3 nucleotides are TGTGCCAGCAGCACTCCTCTCGGGGCAGGCCTCTATGGCTACACCTTC.

The rearrangement uses TRBV20-1 and TRBJ2-5, with D perhaps TRBD2 (5 bases). CDR1 is DFQATT, CDR2 SNEGSKA, per germline (reference sequence). The CDR3 extends over 13 amino acids. Trimming left V 0 bases short and J 5 bases short, with 10 bases between. Here the CDR3 reads CSARETGVETQYF. CDR3 DNA: TGCAGTGCTAGAGAGACCGGGGTCGAGACCCAGTACTTC.